This T cell receptor (beta chain) was obtained from a study of technical replicates of blood from a few donors. This clone was counted a single time. V lost 1 base to trimming and J lost 7 bases, with 12 bases between them. Germline values: CDR1 SGHDT, CDR2 YYEEEE. The CDR3 is made up of 14 amino acids. The method was immunoSEQ multiplex PCR; TCRdb's version includes in-frame clones alone and lacks a portion of them. The sample has about 78,000 clones, 85% to 95% seen once. The clonotype comes from a human donor in good health. V is TRBV5-6 and J is TRBJ1-5; a possible D gene is TRBD1 (5 bases). Sequencing was performed on T cells isolated from PBMCs. The CDR3: CASSLRRGQQPQHF. The CDR3 coding sequence is TGTGCCAGCAGCTTGCGAAGGGGTCAACAGCCCCAGCATTTT. Together with reference TRBV5-6 and TRBJ1-5, the CDR3 gives the full variable domain: DAGVTQSPTHLIKTRGQQVTLRCSPKSGHDTVSWYQQALGQGPQFIFQYYEEEERQRGNFPDRFSGHQFPNYSSELNVNALLLGDSALYLCASSLRRGQQPQHFGDGTRLSIL.